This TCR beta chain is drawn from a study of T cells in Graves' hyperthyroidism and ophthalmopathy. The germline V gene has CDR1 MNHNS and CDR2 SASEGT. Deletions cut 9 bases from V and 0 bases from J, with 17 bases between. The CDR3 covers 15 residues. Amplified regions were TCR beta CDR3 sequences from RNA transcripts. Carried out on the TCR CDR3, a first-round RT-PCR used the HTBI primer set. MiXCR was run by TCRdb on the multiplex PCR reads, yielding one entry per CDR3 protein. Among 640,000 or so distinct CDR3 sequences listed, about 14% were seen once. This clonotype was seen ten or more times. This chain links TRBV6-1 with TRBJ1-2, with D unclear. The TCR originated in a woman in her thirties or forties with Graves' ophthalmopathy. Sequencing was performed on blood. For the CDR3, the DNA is TGTGCCAGTGGACGAGTGGCTAGAGCTAACTATGGCTACACCTTC. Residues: CASGRVARANYGYTF.